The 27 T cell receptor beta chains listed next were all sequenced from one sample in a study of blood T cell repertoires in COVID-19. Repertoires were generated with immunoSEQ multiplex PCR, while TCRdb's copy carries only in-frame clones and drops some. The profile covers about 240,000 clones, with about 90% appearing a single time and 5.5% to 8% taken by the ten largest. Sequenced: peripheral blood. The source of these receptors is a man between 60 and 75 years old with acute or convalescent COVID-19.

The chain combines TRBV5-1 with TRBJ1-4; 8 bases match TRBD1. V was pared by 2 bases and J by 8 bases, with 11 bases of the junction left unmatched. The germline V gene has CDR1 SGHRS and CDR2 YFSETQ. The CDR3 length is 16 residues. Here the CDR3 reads CASSLVLGQAGEKLFF. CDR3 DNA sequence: TGCGCCAGCAGCTTAGTCTTGGGACAGGCTGGAGAAAAACTGTTTTTT. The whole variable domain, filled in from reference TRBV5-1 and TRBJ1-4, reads KAGVTQTPRYLIKTRGQQVTLSCSPISGHRSVSWYQQTPGQGLQFLFEYFSETQRNKGNFPGRFSGRQFSNSRSEMNVSTLELGDSALYLCASSLVLGQAGEKLFFGSGTQLSVL.

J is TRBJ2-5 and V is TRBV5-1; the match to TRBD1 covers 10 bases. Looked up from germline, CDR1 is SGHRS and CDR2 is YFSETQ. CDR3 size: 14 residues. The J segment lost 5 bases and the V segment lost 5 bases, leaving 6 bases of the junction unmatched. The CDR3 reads CASSSDRGSETQYF. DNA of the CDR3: TGCGCCAGCAGTTCGGACAGGGGGAGCGAGACCCAGTACTTC.

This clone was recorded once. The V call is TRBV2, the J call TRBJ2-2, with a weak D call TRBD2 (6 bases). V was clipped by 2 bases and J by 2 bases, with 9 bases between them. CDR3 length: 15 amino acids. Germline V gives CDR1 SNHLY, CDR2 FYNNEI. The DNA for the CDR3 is TGTGCCAGCAGTGAACAGCGGGCCAACACCGGGGAGCTGTTTTTT. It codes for CASSEQRANTGELFF.

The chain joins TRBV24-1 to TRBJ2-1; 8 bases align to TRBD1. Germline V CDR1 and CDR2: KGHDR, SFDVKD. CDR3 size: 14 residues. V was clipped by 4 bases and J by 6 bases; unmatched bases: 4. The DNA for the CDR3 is TGTGCCACCAGTGAGACAGGGGTTACCAATGAGCAGTTCTTC. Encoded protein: CATSETGVTNEQFF.

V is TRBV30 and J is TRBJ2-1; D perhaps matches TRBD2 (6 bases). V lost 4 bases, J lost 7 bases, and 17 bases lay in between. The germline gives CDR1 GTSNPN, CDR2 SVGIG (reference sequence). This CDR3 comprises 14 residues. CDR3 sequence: CAWTPGDQRNEQFF. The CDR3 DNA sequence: TGTGCCTGGACCCCGGGGGACCAAAGGAATGAGCAGTTCTTC.

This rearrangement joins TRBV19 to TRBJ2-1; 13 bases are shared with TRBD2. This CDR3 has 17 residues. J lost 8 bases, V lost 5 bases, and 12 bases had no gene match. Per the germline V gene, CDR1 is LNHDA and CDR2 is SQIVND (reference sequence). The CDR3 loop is CASSLPARTSGSDEQFF. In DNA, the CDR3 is TGTGCCAGTAGTCTCCCCGCCAGGACTAGCGGGAGTGATGAGCAGTTCTTC. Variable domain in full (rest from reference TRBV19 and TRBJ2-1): DGGITQSPKYLFRKEGQNVTLSCEQNLNHDAMYWYRQDPGQGLRLIYYSQIVNDFQKGDIAEGYSVSREKKESFPLTVTSAQKNPTAFYLCASSLPARTSGSDEQFFGPGTRLTVL.

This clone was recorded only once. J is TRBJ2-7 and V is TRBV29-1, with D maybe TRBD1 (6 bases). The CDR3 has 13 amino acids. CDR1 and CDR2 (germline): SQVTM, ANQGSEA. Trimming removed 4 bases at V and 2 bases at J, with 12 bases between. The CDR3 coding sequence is TGCAGCGTTGCTGGGGACACCCCCTACGAGCAGTACTTC. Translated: CSVAGDTPYEQYF.

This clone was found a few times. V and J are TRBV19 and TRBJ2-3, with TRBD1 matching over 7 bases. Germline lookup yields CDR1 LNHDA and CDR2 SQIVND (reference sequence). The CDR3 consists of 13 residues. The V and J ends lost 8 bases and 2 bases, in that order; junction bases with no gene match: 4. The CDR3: CASWGQPTDTQYF. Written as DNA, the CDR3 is TGTGCCAGTTGGGGACAGCCCACAGATACGCAGTATTTT.

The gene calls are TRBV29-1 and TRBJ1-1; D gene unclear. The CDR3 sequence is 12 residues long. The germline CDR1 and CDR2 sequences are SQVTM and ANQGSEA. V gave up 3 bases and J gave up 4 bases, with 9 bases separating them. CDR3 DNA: TGCAGCGTTGAGTCGCTACCCACTGAAGCTTTCTTT. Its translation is CSVESLPTEAFF.

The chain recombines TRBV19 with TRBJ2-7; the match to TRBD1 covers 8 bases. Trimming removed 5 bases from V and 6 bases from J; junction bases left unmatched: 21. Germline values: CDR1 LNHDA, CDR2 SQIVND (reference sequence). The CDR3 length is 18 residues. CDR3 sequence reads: CASSSTGASWGNYVEQYF. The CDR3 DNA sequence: TGTGCCAGTAGTTCGACAGGGGCCTCCTGGGGGAACTACGTCGAGCAGTACTTC. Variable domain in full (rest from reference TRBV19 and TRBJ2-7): DGGITQSPKYLFRKEGQNVTLSCEQNLNHDAMYWYRQDPGQGLRLIYYSQIVNDFQKGDIAEGYSVSREKKESFPLTVTSAQKNPTAFYLCASSSTGASWGNYVEQYFGPGTRLTVT.

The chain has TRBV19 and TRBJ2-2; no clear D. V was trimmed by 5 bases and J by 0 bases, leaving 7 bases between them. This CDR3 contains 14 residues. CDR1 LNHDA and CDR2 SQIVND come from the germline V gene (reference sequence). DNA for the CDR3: TGTGCCAGTAGTCTGGGCGCGAACACCGGGGAGCTGTTTTTT. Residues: CASSLGANTGELFF.

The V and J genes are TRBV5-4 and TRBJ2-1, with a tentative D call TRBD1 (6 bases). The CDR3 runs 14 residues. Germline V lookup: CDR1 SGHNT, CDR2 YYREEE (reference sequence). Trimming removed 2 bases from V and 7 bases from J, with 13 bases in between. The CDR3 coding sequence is TGTGCCAGCAGCTTAGATCCAGGGGAGAATGAGCAGTTCTTC. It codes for CASSLDPGENEQFF.

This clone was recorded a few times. DNA for the CDR3: TGTGCCAGCATTCTCTCCGCGGTGGGTGAAGGTCAGCCCCAGCATTTT. This translates into CASILSAVGEGQPQHF. The chain joins TRBV28 to TRBJ1-5; D unclear. Germline assignment: CDR1 MDHEN and CDR2 SYDVKM. Trimming stripped 7 bases from V and 6 bases from J, with 22 bases between. The CDR3 runs 16 residues.

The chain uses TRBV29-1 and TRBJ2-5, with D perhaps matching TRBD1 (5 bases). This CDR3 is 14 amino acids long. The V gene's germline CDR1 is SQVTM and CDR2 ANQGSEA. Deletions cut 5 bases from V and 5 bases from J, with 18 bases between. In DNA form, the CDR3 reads TGCAGCGTTTCGCAGGGTAATTACGGGGAGACCCAGTACTTC. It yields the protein CSVSQGNYGETQYF.

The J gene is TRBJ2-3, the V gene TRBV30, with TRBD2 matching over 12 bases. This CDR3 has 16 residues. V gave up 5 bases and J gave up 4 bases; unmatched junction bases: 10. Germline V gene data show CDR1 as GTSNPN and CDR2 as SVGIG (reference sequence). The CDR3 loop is CAWDWTSGTVPDTQYF. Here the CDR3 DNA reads TGTGCCTGGGACTGGACTAGCGGGACTGTACCAGATACGCAGTATTTT.

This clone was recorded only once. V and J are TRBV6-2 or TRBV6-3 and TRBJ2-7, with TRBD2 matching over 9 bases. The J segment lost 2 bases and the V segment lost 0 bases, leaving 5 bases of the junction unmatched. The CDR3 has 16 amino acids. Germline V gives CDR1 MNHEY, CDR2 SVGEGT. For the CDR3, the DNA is TGTGCCAGCAGTTACTCGGGGCTAGCGGGGCCCTACGAGCAGTACTTC. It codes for CASSYSGLAGPYEQYF.

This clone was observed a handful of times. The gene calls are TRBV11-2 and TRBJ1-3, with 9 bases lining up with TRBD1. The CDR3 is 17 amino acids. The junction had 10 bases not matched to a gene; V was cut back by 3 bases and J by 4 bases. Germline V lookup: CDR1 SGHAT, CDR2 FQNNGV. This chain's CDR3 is CASSLSGQGIIGNTIYF. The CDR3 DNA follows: TGTGCCAGCAGCTTGTCCGGACAGGGGATTATAGGAAACACCATATATTTT.

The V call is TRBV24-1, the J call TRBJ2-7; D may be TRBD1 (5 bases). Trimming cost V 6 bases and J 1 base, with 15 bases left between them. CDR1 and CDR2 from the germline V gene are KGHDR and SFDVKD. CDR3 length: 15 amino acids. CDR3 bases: TGTGCCACCAGTACGGACAAGGGTGGGTCCTACGAGCAGTACTTC. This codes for CATSTDKGGSYEQYF.

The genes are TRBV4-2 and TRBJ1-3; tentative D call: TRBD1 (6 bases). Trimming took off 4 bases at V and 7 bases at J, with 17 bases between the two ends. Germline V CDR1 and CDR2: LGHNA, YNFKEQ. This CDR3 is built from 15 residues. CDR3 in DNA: TGTGCCAGCAGCCTAACACCCGGACAGACGAACACCATATATTTT. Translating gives CASSLTPGQTNTIYF.

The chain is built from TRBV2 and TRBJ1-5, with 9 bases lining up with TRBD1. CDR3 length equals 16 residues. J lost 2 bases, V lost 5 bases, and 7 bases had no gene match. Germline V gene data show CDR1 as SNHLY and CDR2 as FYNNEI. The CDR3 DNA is TGTGCCAGCAGTCTACAGGGGGCGCAGGGCAATCAGCCCCAGCATTTT. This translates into CASSLQGAQGNQPQHF.

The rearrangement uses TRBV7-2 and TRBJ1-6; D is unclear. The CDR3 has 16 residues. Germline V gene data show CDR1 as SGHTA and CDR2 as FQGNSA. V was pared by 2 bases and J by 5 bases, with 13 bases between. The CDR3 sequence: CASSLRAGPNNSPLHF. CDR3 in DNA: TGTGCCAGCAGCTTAAGGGCGGGCCCCAATAATTCACCCCTCCACTTT.

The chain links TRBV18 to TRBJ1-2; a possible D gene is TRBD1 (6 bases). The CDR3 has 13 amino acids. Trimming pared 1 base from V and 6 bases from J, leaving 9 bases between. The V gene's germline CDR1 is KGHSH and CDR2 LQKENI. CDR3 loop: CASSPRGGDGYTF. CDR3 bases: TGTGCCAGCTCACCACGCGGGGGCGATGGCTACACCTTC.

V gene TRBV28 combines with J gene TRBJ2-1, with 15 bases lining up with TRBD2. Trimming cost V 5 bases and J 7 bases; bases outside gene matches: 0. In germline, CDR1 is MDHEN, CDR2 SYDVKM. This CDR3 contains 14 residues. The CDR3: CASSGTSGRNEQFF. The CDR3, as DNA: TGTGCCAGCAGTGGGACTAGCGGGAGGAATGAGCAGTTCTTC.

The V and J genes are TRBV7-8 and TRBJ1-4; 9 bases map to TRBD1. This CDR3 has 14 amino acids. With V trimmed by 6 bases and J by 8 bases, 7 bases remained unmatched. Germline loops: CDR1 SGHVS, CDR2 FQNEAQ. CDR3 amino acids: CASRQGAGSEKLFF. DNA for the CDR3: TGTGCCAGCAGACAGGGGGCTGGAAGCGAAAAACTGTTTTTT.

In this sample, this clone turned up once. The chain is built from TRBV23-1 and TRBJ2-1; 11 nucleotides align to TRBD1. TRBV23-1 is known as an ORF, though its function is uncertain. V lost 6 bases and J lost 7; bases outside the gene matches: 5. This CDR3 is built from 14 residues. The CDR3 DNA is TGCGCCAGCAGCCCCGGACAGGGGGCGAATGAGCAGTTCTTC. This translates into CASSPGQGANEQFF.

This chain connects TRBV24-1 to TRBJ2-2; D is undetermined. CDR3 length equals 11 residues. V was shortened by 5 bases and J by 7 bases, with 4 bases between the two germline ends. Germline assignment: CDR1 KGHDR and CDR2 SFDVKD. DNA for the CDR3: TGTGCCACCAGTGGCGGCGGGGAGCTGTTTTTT. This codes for CATSGGGELFF.

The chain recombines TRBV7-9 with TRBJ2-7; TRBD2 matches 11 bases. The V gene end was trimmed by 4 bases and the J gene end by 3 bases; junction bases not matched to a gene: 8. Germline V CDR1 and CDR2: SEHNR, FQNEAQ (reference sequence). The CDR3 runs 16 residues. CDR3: CASSSIAGGNFYEQYF. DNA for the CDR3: TGTGCCAGCAGCTCCATAGCGGGAGGGAATTTCTACGAGCAGTACTTC.